The T cell receptor beta chain described here comes from a study of T cell repertoires in cytomegalovirus infection. Study context: CMV infection and matching HLA type were both indicated by public TCR beta signatures. Study outcomes and limitations: Cumulative frequency of public TCR beta families picked out carriers of CMV plus the relevant HLA. In two of eight donors, the top clonotype was HLA-C-restricted CMV-specific.

This clonotype was counted ten times or more. The antigen is unknown. From the reads, TCRdb called clonotypes with MiXCR, one entry per CDR3 protein. The sample records a few hundred thousand distinct CDR3 sequences, around 27% being singletons. The CDR3 totals 15 residues. V dropped 6 bases and J dropped 1 base, with 15 bases sitting between them. CDR1 and CDR2 from the germline V gene are SGHTA and FQGNSA. Sequences were obtained from PBMCs. The chain combines TRBV7-2 with TRBJ2-5, with D possibly TRBD2 on 6 matching bases. This sequence was found in a human donor in good health (CMV status not recorded). Some clones in this sample may be carry-over from other donors' samples. CDR3 amino acids: CASSPGGVRQETQYF. The CDR3 coding sequence is TGTGCCAGCAGTCCCGGGGGAGTCCGCCAAGAGACCCAGTACTTC.